Shown below are 7 T cell receptor beta chains from a single sample sequenced in a study of blood T cell repertoires in COVID-19. Sequencing was performed with immunoSEQ multiplex PCR; in TCRdb, only in-frame clones are kept and a portion is missing. The table lists about 280,000 clones, 70% to 90% of them singletons. The specimen was PBMCs or T cells enriched from blood (not recorded which). The receptors derive from a woman aged 25-40 years with acute COVID-19.

The chain carries TRBV28 and TRBJ2-3; TRBD2 agrees at 9 bases. CDR3 size: 15 residues. Per the germline V gene, CDR1 is MDHEN and CDR2 is SYDVKM. The V gene end was trimmed by 5 bases and the J gene end by 2 bases; junction bases not matched to a gene: 5. CDR3 in DNA: TGTGCCAGCAGTGATCCTAGCGGGACCACAGATACGCAGTATTTT. Amino acids: CASSDPSGTTDTQYF.

The chain links TRBV5-5 to TRBJ1-2, with D unresolved. Germline V gene data show CDR1 as SGHKS and CDR2 as YYEKEE (reference sequence). V was clipped by 4 bases and J by 8 bases, with 15 bases between them. This CDR3 region has 13 residues. The CDR3 nucleotides read TGTGCCAGCAGCGTAGAGGGAGTTCTGGGCTACACCTTC. Its translation is CASSVEGVLGYTF.

This chain links TRBV7-9 with TRBJ2-2, with 7 bases lining up with TRBD2. There are 19 residues in the CDR3. Losses at the gene ends were 5 bases for V and 4 bases for J; bases not matched to a gene: 19. The germline CDR1 and CDR2 sequences are SEHNR and FQNEAQ (reference sequence). As DNA, the CDR3 is TGTGCCAGCAGCCAACCACCGGGGGGAGATCACTTATCCACCGGGGAGCTGTTTTTT. This encodes CASSQPPGGDHLSTGELFF.

The chain joins TRBV10-3 to TRBJ1-2, with D unclear. Germline CDR1 and CDR2: ENHRY and SYGVKD. CDR3 length: 14 amino acids. Trimming removed 3 bases at V and 1 base at J, with 9 bases between. In DNA form, the CDR3 reads TGTGCCATCAGTGACGGGGAAAGTAACTATGGCTACACCTTC. Its protein is CAISDGESNYGYTF.

The CDR3 is CSARQNEQYF. The CDR3 DNA follows: TGCAGTGCTAGACAAAACGAGCAGTACTTC. The chain couples TRBV20-1 to TRBJ2-7; no definite D call. Germline loops: CDR1 DFQATT, CDR2 SNEGSKA (reference sequence). With 2 bases removed from V and 5 bases from J, the gap between germline ends came to 4 bases. CDR3 length: 10 residues.

The rearrangement links TRBV5-6 to TRBJ1-1; D is unclear. The V end was cut by 1 base, the J end by 4 bases, with 8 bases between. The CDR3 length is 13 residues. In germline, CDR1 is SGHDT, CDR2 YYEEEE. CDR3: CASSLQQFTEAFF. The CDR3 nucleotides read TGTGCCAGCAGCTTGCAACAGTTCACTGAAGCTTTCTTT.

The sample holds one count of this clone. The chain has TRBV24-1 and TRBJ2-2; TRBD1 matches 7 bases. Per germline, CDR1 KGHDR and CDR2 SFDVKD. The V and J ends lost 6 bases and 5 bases, in that order; junction bases with no gene match: 11. The CDR3 spans 16 residues. CDR3 coding DNA: TGTGCCACCAGTCATACGGGGACAGCCCCAACCGGGGAGCTGTTTTTT. It specifies CATSHTGTAPTGELFF.